These 28 T cell receptor beta chains were all obtained from the same sample, sequenced in a study of beta chain features in type 1 diabetes. Notes on the study in general: Moderately but significantly shorter TCRB CDR3s were found in Type 1 diabetes patients in all four CD4+ subsets.

Expressed TCRB transcripts were sequenced, since all the RNA that had been isolated was reverse transcribed. Profiling relied on immunoSEQ multiplex PCR, and the TCRdb table lists in-frame clones only, not all of them. Of 600,000 to 700,000 clones detected, about an eighth appear once; the ten largest clones hold 0.022%. No cognate antigen is known for these TCRs. The sample taken for sequencing was naive CD4+ T cells from blood. The origin of the receptors is a man between 18 and 35 years old with type 1 diabetes.

This clone was seen more than once but under ten times. The chain joins TRBV5-4 to TRBJ2-5; D remains unclear. The CDR3 has 14 amino acids. The germline CDR1 and CDR2 sequences are SGHNT and YYREEE (reference sequence). V lost 0 bases and J lost 3, with 9 bases in between. The CDR3 loop is CASSLEWTEETQYF. CDR3 bases: TGTGCCAGCAGCTTGGAATGGACGGAAGAGACCCAGTACTTC.

The V gene is TRBV2, the J gene TRBJ2-1, with unresolved D. V was pared by 6 bases and J by 8 bases, with 8 bases between. CDR3 length equals 11 residues. In germline, CDR1 is SNHLY, CDR2 FYNNEI. In DNA, the CDR3 is TGTGCCAGCAGGCGAGTGGATGAGCAGTTCTTC. It yields the protein CASRRVDEQFF.

This clone has just a few counts. The chain is built from TRBV6-5 and TRBJ2-1; no definite D call. This CDR3 is built from 15 residues. The germline V and J ends were trimmed by 2 bases and 0 bases, with 8 bases remaining between them. Germline values: CDR1 MNHEY, CDR2 SVGAGI. As DNA, the CDR3 is TGTGCCAGCAGTTACGATCTGAGCTCCTACAATGAGCAGTTCTTC. As protein: CASSYDLSSYNEQFF.

A remark on this clone: A read error may produce the germline difference seen at one junction end. V usage is TRBV7-7 and J usage is TRBJ1-1; TRBD1 is a possible D gene (5 bases). Germline V gives CDR1 SSHAT, CDR2 FNYEAQ (reference sequence). CDR3 length equals 13 residues. CDR3 nucleotides: TGTGCTAGCAGCCCTGACAGAGACACTGAAGCTTTCTTT. Amino acids: CASSPDRDTEAFF.

This chain links TRBV15 with TRBJ1-5; D is perhaps TRBD1 (5 bases). Germline loops: CDR1 LNHNV, CDR2 YYDKDF (reference sequence). The CDR3 runs to 19 residues. With 4 bases removed from V and 1 base from J, the gap between germline ends came to 23 bases. Here the CDR3 DNA reads TGTGCCACCAGCAACCAACTAGCTCGAGGGACGGTAAGCAATCAGCCCCAGCATTTT. The encoded protein is CATSNQLARGTVSNQPQHF.

This clone occurred a few times. The chain carries TRBV27 and TRBJ1-4; TRBD1 might be the D (6 bases). Trimming shortened V by 6 bases and J by 8 bases, and 16 bases separated the two germline ends. The CDR3 spans 14 residues. CDR1 and CDR2 from the germline V gene are MNHEY and SMNVEV (reference sequence). The CDR3 DNA reads as TGTGCCAGCAGCCGACAGGCTATAGGGGAAAAACTGTTTTTT. Translating gives CASSRQAIGEKLFF. Full variable domain (rest looked up from reference TRBV27 and TRBJ1-4): EAQVTQNPRYLITVTGKKLTVTCSQNMNHEYMSWYRQDPGLGLRQIYYSMNVEVTDKGDVPEGYKVSRKEKRNFPLILESPSPNQTSLYFCASSRQAIGEKLFFGSGTQLSVL.

This clone showed up just a few times. The chain joins TRBV11-3 to TRBJ2-1; D unresolved. The germline V gene encodes CDR1 SGHNT and CDR2 YENEEA. The V end was cut by 6 bases, the J end by 4 bases, with 10 bases between. The CDR3 spans 13 residues. CDR3 sequence (DNA): TGTGCCAGCAGAGAGGTGGCGTACAATGAGCAGTTCTTC. This sequence encodes CASREVAYNEQFF.

The chain carries TRBV6-5 and TRBJ2-7; 8 nucleotides line up with TRBD1. Trimming removed 2 bases from V and 5 bases from J; junction bases left unmatched: 11. The CDR3 contains 16 residues. Germline CDR1 and CDR2: MNHEY and SVGAGI. This CDR3 is CASSYRGGSGGDEQYF. CDR3 coding DNA: TGTGCCAGCAGTTACCGAGGAGGGTCAGGGGGCGACGAGCAGTACTTC.

This clone occurred a few times. The rearrangement links TRBV18 to TRBJ2-6; D is ambiguous. The CDR3 consists of 15 residues. The V end lost 3 bases, the J end lost 4 bases, and 10 bases lay between the germline ends. The germline gives CDR1 KGHSH, CDR2 LQKENI. The CDR3 DNA follows: TGTGCCAGCTCACCCGGAGCCGGGGGGGCCAACGTCCTGACTTTC. Its translation is CASSPGAGGANVLTF.

This clone was detected a few times. CDR3 amino acids: CAWSQGGLSDEQYF. In DNA, the CDR3 is TGTGCCTGGAGCCAAGGGGGCCTCTCGGACGAGCAGTACTTC. This sequence joins TRBV30 and TRBJ2-7, with 7 bases identical to TRBD1. This CDR3 is 14 amino acids long. CDR1 is GTSNPN and CDR2 is SVGIG in the germline V gene (reference sequence). The V gene end was trimmed by 3 bases and the J gene end by 5 bases; junction bases not matched to a gene: 10.

This chain links TRBV28 with TRBJ1-1, with D uncertain. The CDR3 has 18 amino acids. Trimming shortened V by 5 bases and J by 0 bases, and 22 bases separated the two germline ends. CDR1 and CDR2 from the germline V gene are MDHEN and SYDVKM. Here the CDR3 DNA reads TGTGCCAGCAGTCCCGCGGCATTCGGACGGGGAATGAACACTGAAGCTTTCTTT. Its protein is CASSPAAFGRGMNTEAFF.

The chain uses TRBV19 and TRBJ2-7; D is possibly TRBD1 (6 bases). V lost 6 bases, J lost 2 bases, and 11 bases lay in between. The CDR3 has 13 amino acids. CDR1 and CDR2 from the germline V gene are LNHDA and SQIVND (reference sequence). DNA for the CDR3: TGTGCCAGTAGGGAGGACAGAACCTACGAGCAGTACTTC. As protein: CASREDRTYEQYF.

The chain recombines TRBV5-1 with TRBJ2-7; perhaps TRBD2 as D (6 bases). The CDR3 runs to 18 residues. CDR1 and CDR2 (germline): SGHRS, YFSETQ. The V gene lost 0 bases and the J gene lost 1 base, with 20 bases spanning the gap. The CDR3 DNA is TGCGCCAGCAGCTTGGCGGGACTGACACTTACTCCATCCTACGAGCAGTACTTC. Encoded protein: CASSLAGLTLTPSYEQYF.

The chain couples TRBV10-3 to TRBJ2-5; tentatively, D is TRBD1 or TRBD2 (5 bases each). Germline V CDR1 and CDR2: ENHRY, SYGVKD. This CDR3 is built from 13 residues. V was trimmed by 10 bases and J by 2 bases, leaving 14 bases between them. The CDR3 region is CATNRDGQETQYF. Written as DNA, the CDR3 is TGTGCCACCAACCGGGACGGTCAAGAGACCCAGTACTTC.

In DNA form, the CDR3 reads TGTGCCAGCAGTTGGGCCGGGACGGGCGGTGGCTACACCTTC. Translating gives CASSWAGTGGGYTF. This chain connects TRBV28 to TRBJ1-2; D might be TRBD1 (5 bases). Germline V gene lookup returns CDR1 MDHEN and CDR2 SYDVKM. This CDR3 is 14 amino acids long. Trimming cost V 4 bases and J 7 bases, with 16 bases left between them.

About this clone itself: Other nucleotide sequences from this sample produce the same CDR3. V gene TRBV7-9 combines with J gene TRBJ1-2; the match to TRBD1 covers 9 bases. Losses at the gene ends were 3 bases for V and 5 bases for J; bases not matched to a gene: 1. The CDR3 is 13 amino acids. Germline V CDR1 and CDR2: SEHNR, FQNEAQ (reference sequence). The CDR3 is CASSFGQGYGYTF. CDR3 coding DNA: TGTGCCAGCAGCTTCGGACAGGGGTATGGCTACACCTTC.

This clone was picked up a small number of times. The CDR3 region is CASSAQEAAIDGYTF. CDR3 nucleotide sequence: TGCGCCAGCAGCGCCCAGGAGGCCGCCATCGATGGCTACACCTTC. This chain links TRBV5-1 with TRBJ1-2; D is undetermined. The CDR3 sequence is 15 residues long. V gave up 4 bases and J gave up 6 bases, with 19 bases separating them. Germline values: CDR1 SGHRS, CDR2 YFSETQ.

This chain links TRBV7-9 with TRBJ1-1; TRBD1 might be the D (6 bases). CDR1 and CDR2 (germline): SEHNR, FQNEAQ (reference sequence). V was pared by 5 bases and J by 1 base, with 8 bases between. CDR3 length: 13 residues. CDR3 sequence (DNA): TGTGCCAGCAGCCAACAGGGGAACACTGAAGCTTTCTTT. This encodes CASSQQGNTEAFF. Together with reference TRBV7-9 and TRBJ1-1, the CDR3 gives the full variable domain: DTGVSQNPRHKITKRGQNVTFRCDPISEHNRLYWYRQTLGQGPEFLTYFQNEAQLEKSRLLSDRFSAERPKGSFSTLEIQRTEQGDSAMYLCASSQQGNTEAFFGQGTRLTVV.

This clone turned up a few times. J is TRBJ2-5 and V is TRBV7-9; maybe TRBD2 (6 bases). The CDR3 spans 16 residues. The germline V and J ends were trimmed by 5 bases and 2 bases, with 18 bases remaining between them. From germline, CDR1 is SEHNR and CDR2 FQNEAQ (reference sequence). This chain's CDR3 is CASSRWRGLGQETQYF. The CDR3 DNA reads as TGTGCCAGCAGCCGATGGAGGGGCTTGGGGCAAGAGACCCAGTACTTC.

This chain connects TRBV7-9 to TRBJ1-2; 7 bases agree with TRBD1. Per the germline V gene, CDR1 is SEHNR and CDR2 is FQNEAQ (reference sequence). This CDR3 comprises 16 residues. V dropped 5 bases and J dropped 1; count of bases not matched to a gene: 10. CDR3 in DNA: TGTGCCAGCAGCCTCGGGGTAGGACAGGTTAACTATGGCTACACCTTC. Protein: CASSLGVGQVNYGYTF.

V gene TRBV5-1 combines with J gene TRBJ1-2; the D gene is possibly TRBD1 (6 bases). The CDR3 is made up of 14 amino acids. CDR1 SGHRS and CDR2 YFSETQ come from the germline V gene. V was trimmed by 2 bases and J by 8 bases, leaving 16 bases between them. CDR3 sequence: CASSLGQPLFGYTF. The CDR3 coding sequence is TGCGCCAGCAGCTTAGGACAGCCTCTATTCGGCTACACCTTC.

The V and J genes are TRBV7-2 and TRBJ2-1, with 8 nucleotides matching TRBD1. CDR3 size: 15 residues. The germline gives CDR1 SGHTA, CDR2 FQGNSA. V was pared by 2 bases and J by 2 bases, with 2 bases of the junction left unmatched. Here the CDR3 DNA reads TGTGCCAGCAGCTTATCGGGACAGGCCTACAATGAGCAGTTCTTC. This codes for CASSLSGQAYNEQFF. Full variable domain (outside the CDR3, taken from reference TRBV7-2 and TRBJ2-1): GAGVSQSPSNKVTEKGKDVELRCDPISGHTALYWYRQSLGQGLEFLIYFQGNSAPDKSGLPSDRFSAERTGGSVSTLTIQRTQQEDSAVYLCASSLSGQAYNEQFFGPGTRLTVL.

For this clone: Other DNA sequences of this sample code for an identical CDR3. This chain uses TRBV7-9 with TRBJ1-5, with D uncertain. CDR1 SEHNR and CDR2 FQNEAQ come from the germline V gene (reference sequence). Trimming removed 1 base from V and 2 bases from J, with 0 bases in between. The CDR3 totals 12 residues. The CDR3 reads CASSLGNQPQHF. In DNA form, the CDR3 reads TGTGCCAGCAGCTTAGGCAATCAGCCCCAGCATTTT.

The chain employs TRBV7-2 and TRBJ1-5; 10 nucleotides match TRBD1. The CDR3 spans 16 residues. The J segment lost 3 bases and the V segment lost 4 bases, leaving 6 bases of the junction unmatched. Germline CDR1 reads SGHTA; CDR2 reads FQGNSA. The CDR3 spells CASSYWGQGNNQPQHF. For the CDR3, the DNA is TGTGCCAGCAGCTACTGGGGACAGGGGAACAATCAGCCCCAGCATTTT.

This clone was recorded at least ten times. The V gene is TRBV21-1, the J gene TRBJ2-2; the DNA was not compared with TRBD1, the D call given in the table. TRBV21-1 is assigned pseudogene status. The CDR3 totals 15 residues. CDR3 nucleotide sequence: TGTGCCAGCAGAGGGGCAGGGACGAACACCGGGGAGCTGTTTTTT. Protein sequence: CASRGAGTNTGELFF.

V gene TRBV27 combines with J gene TRBJ2-3, with a weak D call TRBD2 (6 bases). The CDR3 is made up of 15 amino acids. Germline CDR1 is MNHEY and CDR2 is SMNVEV (reference sequence). The V and J ends lost 3 bases and 5 bases respectively, with 15 bases between them. The CDR3 region has the DNA TGTGCCAGCAGTTTGCGTGGGGGGTCAAAAGATACGCAGTATTTT. It specifies CASSLRGGSKDTQYF.

This clone was seen more than once but under ten times. The chain recombines TRBV15 with TRBJ2-5; no firm D call. This CDR3 comprises 12 residues. Between the trimmed V and J ends, which lost 4 bases and 5 bases, there was a span of 8 bases. Germline CDR1 is LNHNV and CDR2 is YYDKDF (reference sequence). The CDR3 DNA reads TGTGCCACCAGCACCAGCAGGGAGACCCAGTACTTC. Protein sequence: CATSTSRETQYF.

This clone was picked up a small number of times. The rearrangement links TRBV6-1 to TRBJ2-7, with D perhaps matching TRBD1 or TRBD2 (5 bases each). From germline, CDR1 is MNHNS and CDR2 SASEGT. This CDR3 spans 14 amino acids. The V and J ends lost 1 base and 3 bases respectively, with 10 bases between them. In DNA, the CDR3 is TGTGCCAGCAGTGAAGGGGGACGGATCTACGAGCAGTACTTC. As protein: CASSEGGRIYEQYF.